The 17 T cell receptor beta chains listed next were all sequenced from one sample in a study of CD8 T cells in Susac syndrome. Roughly 0.5 to 1 ug RNA was reverse transcribed with random hexamers. In TCRdb, the immunoSEQ multiplex PCR reads were re-called with MiXCR into one record per CDR3 protein. The data hold 180,000 or so distinct CDR3 sequences, with about 94% observed a single time. Sequencing was done on a sample of CD4+ T cells from PBMCs. Receptors were obtained from a human donor in good health.

The chain joins TRBV5-1 to TRBJ2-5; perhaps D is TRBD1 or TRBD2 (5 bases each). CDR3 length equals 13 residues. The germline gives CDR1 SGHRS, CDR2 YFSETQ. Trimming removed 2 bases at V and 5 bases at J, with 10 bases between. The CDR3 is CASSFSEGETQYF. The CDR3 DNA reads TGCGCCAGCAGCTTTAGCGAGGGGGAGACCCAGTACTTC.

The chain is built from TRBV29-1 and TRBJ2-2, with TRBD1 identical over 10 bases. The V gene end was trimmed by 7 bases and the J gene end by 1 base; junction bases not matched to a gene: 3. This CDR3 has 14 residues. Germline CDR1 is SQVTM and CDR2 is ANQGSEA. The CDR3 region is CSATGGVNTGELFF. CDR3 in DNA: TGCAGCGCGACAGGGGGCGTGAACACCGGGGAGCTGTTTTTT.

The rearrangement uses TRBV20-1 and TRBJ1-2; D may be TRBD1 (5 bases). This CDR3 contains 12 residues. V lost 3 bases to trimming and J lost 8 bases, with 13 bases between them. Per germline, CDR1 DFQATT and CDR2 SNEGSKA (reference sequence). CDR3 coding DNA: TGCAGTGCTAGTCGTGGGGGAGACGGCTACACCTTC. Its translation is CSASRGGDGYTF.

This chain links TRBV3-1 with TRBJ2-1; no definite D call. The CDR3 spans 12 residues. Deletions cut 4 bases from V and 10 bases from J, with 11 bases between. Germline assignment: CDR1 LGHDT and CDR2 YNNKEL (reference sequence). This CDR3 reads CASSLPGREQFF. CDR3 bases: TGTGCCAGCAGCCTTCCGGGTAGAGAGCAGTTCTTC.

Details on this clonotype: At one end, the junction sequence differs from germline, possibly due to a read error. The gene calls are TRBV28 and TRBJ1-5; D call uncertain. Germline V CDR1 and CDR2: MDHEN, SYDVKM. There are 12 residues in the CDR3. CDR3 loop: CASNVLGQTQHF. The CDR3 coding sequence is TGTGCCAGCAACGTCTTAGGTCAGACCCAGCATTTT.

V is TRBV29-1 and J is TRBJ2-5, with 11 bases that match TRBD2. CDR3 length: 13 amino acids. J gave up 5 bases and V 5 bases, and 4 bases lay outside the gene matches. Germline V CDR1 and CDR2: SQVTM, ANQGSEA. For the CDR3, the DNA is TGCAGCGTTAATGTAGCGGGAGGGGAGACCCAGTACTTC. As protein: CSVNVAGGETQYF.

This chain joins TRBV29-1 and TRBJ2-5; D uncertain. The CDR3 contains 12 residues. The germline V gene has CDR1 SQVTM and CDR2 ANQGSEA. The ends were cut back, 7 bases at V and 4 bases at J, with 13 bases in the middle. The CDR3 DNA sequence: TGCAGCGCCGACACCCGAGGAGAGACCCAGTACTTC. Protein sequence: CSADTRGETQYF.

V usage is TRBV9 and J usage is TRBJ1-1, with a tentative D call TRBD1 (5 bases). Per the germline V gene, CDR1 is SGDLS and CDR2 is YYNGEE. Between the trimmed V and J ends, which lost 3 bases and 4 bases, there was a span of 10 bases. The CDR3 consists of 13 residues. The CDR3 nucleotides read TGTGCCAGCAGCGCGGGACTCAGCACTGAAGCTTTCTTT. Translation: CASSAGLSTEAFF.

The J gene is TRBJ2-5, the V gene TRBV28, with 8 bases lining up with TRBD1. CDR3 length equals 14 residues. Unmatched junction bases numbered 0, after V lost 0 bases and J lost 3 bases. CDR1 and CDR2 (germline): MDHEN, SYDVKM. CDR3 region: CASSLWDREETQYF. As DNA, the CDR3 is TGTGCCAGCAGTTTATGGGACAGGGAAGAGACCCAGTACTTC.

The CDR3 DNA follows: TGCAGTGCTTTAGCGGGAGGGGGAGATACGCAGTATTTT. Protein: CSALAGGGDTQYF. The rearrangement joins TRBV20-1 to TRBJ2-3; 11 positions agree with TRBD2. V shed 5 bases and J 5 bases; nucleotides not matched to a gene: 3. CDR1 and CDR2 from the germline V gene are DFQATT and SNEGSKA (reference sequence). This CDR3 is built from 13 residues.

The chain carries TRBV20-1 and TRBJ2-1; 8 bases are a match to TRBD2. CDR1 is DFQATT, CDR2 SNEGSKA, per germline (reference sequence). After removal of 0 bases from V and 8 bases from J, the junction contained 6 bases not matched to a gene. The CDR3 covers 14 residues. Here the CDR3 DNA reads TGCAGTGCTAGAGACCGGGAGGGCCTCTATGAGCAGTTCTTC. It yields the protein CSARDREGLYEQFF.

The V gene is TRBV28, the J gene TRBJ2-1, with 7 bases aligning to TRBD2. With V trimmed by 8 bases and J by 9 bases, 16 bases remained unmatched. CDR3 length: 15 amino acids. From germline, CDR1 is MDHEN and CDR2 SYDVKM. CDR3 amino acids: CASVFMGGGRIEQFF. The CDR3 nucleotides read TGTGCCAGCGTCTTCATGGGGGGAGGGCGTATTGAGCAGTTCTTC.

The chain recombines TRBV30 with TRBJ2-1; possible D gene TRBD2, 6 bases. Trimming removed 0 bases at V and 7 bases at J, with 19 bases between. CDR1 is GTSNPN and CDR2 is SVGIG in the germline V gene (reference sequence). This CDR3 has 16 residues. The CDR3 spells CAWSVRPRESRNEQFF. Written as DNA, the CDR3 is TGTGCCTGGAGTGTAAGGCCCCGGGAGTCGAGAAATGAGCAGTTCTTC.

CDR3 region: CSAPTTGARADTQYF. As DNA, the CDR3 is TGCAGTGCGCCAACCACAGGGGCTAGGGCAGATACGCAGTATTTT. The chain uses TRBV20-1 and TRBJ2-3; 7 bases agree with TRBD1. Germline V gene data show CDR1 as DFQATT and CDR2 as SNEGSKA (reference sequence). V dropped 6 bases and J dropped 4; count of bases not matched to a gene: 13. The CDR3 is made up of 15 amino acids.

The rearrangement uses TRBV20-1 and TRBJ2-5; 7 nucleotides align to TRBD2. V lost 3 bases and J lost 3; bases outside the gene matches: 13. The CDR3 is made up of 16 amino acids. Germline CDR1 and CDR2: DFQATT and SNEGSKA (reference sequence). The CDR3 loop reads CSASPGAGERKETQYF. The DNA of the CDR3 is TGCAGTGCTAGCCCCGGGGCGGGAGAGAGGAAAGAGACCCAGTACTTC.

The V and J genes are TRBV30 and TRBJ2-7; TRBD2 might be the D (5 bases). Trimming cost V 2 bases and J 2 bases, with 13 bases left between them. CDR1 is GTSNPN and CDR2 is SVGIG in the germline V gene (reference sequence). The CDR3 covers 14 residues. CDR3 sequence: CAWSPPDWTYEQYF. CDR3 DNA sequence: TGTGCCTGGAGTCCACCGGACTGGACCTACGAGCAGTACTTC. The full variable domain, its missing parts supplied by reference TRBV30 and TRBJ2-7, is SQTIHQWPATLVQPVGSPLSLECTVEGTSNPNLYWYRQAAGRGLQLLFYSVGIGQISSEVPQNLSASRPQDRQFILSSKKLLLSDSGFYLCAWSPPDWTYEQYFGPGTRLTVT.

The chain joins TRBV20-1 to TRBJ2-1; 7 nucleotides agree with TRBD1. V shed 6 bases and J 7 bases; nucleotides not matched to a gene: 15. This CDR3 is 15 amino acids long. CDR1 and CDR2 (germline): DFQATT, SNEGSKA (reference sequence). The CDR3 sequence: CSAPRGQTLGNEQFF. The CDR3 DNA follows: TGCAGTGCCCCTAGGGGGCAGACTCTGGGAAATGAGCAGTTCTTC.